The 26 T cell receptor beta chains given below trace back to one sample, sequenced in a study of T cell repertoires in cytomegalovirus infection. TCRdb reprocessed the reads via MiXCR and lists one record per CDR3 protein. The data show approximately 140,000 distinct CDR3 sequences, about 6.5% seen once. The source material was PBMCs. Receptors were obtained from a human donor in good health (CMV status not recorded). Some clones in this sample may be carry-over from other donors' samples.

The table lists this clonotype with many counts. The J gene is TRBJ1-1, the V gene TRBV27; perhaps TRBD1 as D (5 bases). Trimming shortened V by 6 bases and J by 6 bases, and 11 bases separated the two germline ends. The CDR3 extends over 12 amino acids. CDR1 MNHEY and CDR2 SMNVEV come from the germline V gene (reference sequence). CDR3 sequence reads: CASRRGVAEAFF. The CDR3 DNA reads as TGTGCCAGCAGGAGGGGTGTCGCTGAAGCTTTCTTT.

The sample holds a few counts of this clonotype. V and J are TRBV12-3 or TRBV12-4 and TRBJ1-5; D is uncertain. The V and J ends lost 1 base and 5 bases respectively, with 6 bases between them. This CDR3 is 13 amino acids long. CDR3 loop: CASSLGRYQPQHF. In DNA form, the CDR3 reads TGTGCCAGCAGTTTAGGCCGCTATCAGCCCCAGCATTTT.

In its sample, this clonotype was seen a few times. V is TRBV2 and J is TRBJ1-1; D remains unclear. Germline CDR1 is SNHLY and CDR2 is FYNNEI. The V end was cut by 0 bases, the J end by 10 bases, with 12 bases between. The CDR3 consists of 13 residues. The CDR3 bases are TGTGCCAGCAGTGAAGCCCAGTTAGAAGGAGCTTTCTTT. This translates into CASSEAQLEGAFF.

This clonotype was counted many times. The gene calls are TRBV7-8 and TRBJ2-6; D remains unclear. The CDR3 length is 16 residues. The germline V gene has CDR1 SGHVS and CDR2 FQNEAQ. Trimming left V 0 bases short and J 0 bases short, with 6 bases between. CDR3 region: CASSLAVASGANVLTF. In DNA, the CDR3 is TGTGCCAGCAGCTTAGCGGTTGCCTCTGGGGCCAACGTCCTGACTTTC.

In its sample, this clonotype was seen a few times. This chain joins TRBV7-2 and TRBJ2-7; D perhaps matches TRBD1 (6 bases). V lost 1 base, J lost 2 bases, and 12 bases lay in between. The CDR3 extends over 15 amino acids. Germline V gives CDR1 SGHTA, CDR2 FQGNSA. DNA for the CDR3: TGTGCCAGCAGCTTAGAACAGGGCGTAACCTACGAGCAGTACTTC. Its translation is CASSLEQGVTYEQYF.

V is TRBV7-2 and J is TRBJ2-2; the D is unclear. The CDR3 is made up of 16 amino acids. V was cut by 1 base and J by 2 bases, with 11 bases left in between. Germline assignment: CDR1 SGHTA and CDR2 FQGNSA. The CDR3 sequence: CASSLGPLTNTGELFF. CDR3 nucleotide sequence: TGTGCCAGCAGCTTAGGACCCCTAACCAACACCGGGGAGCTGTTTTTT. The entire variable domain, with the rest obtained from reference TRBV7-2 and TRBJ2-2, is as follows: GAGVSQSPSNKVTEKGKDVELRCDPISGHTALYWYRQSLGQGLEFLIYFQGNSAPDKSGLPSDRFSAERTGGSVSTLTIQRTQQEDSAVYLCASSLGPLTNTGELFFGEGSRLTVL.

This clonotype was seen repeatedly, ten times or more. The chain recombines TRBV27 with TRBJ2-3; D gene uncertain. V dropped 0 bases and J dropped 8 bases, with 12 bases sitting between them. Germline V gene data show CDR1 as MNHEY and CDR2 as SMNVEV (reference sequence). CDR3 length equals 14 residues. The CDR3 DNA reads TGTGCCAGCAGTTTATCGCACCCGACCCGTACGCAGTATTTT. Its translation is CASSLSHPTRTQYF.

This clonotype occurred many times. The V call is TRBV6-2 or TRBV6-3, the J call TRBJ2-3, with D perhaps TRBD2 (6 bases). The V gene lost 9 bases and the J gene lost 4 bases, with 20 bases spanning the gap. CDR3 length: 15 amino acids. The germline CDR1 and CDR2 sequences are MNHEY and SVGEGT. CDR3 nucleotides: TGTGCCAGTGGACCGGGAGCTTACGACTCAGATACGCAGTATTTT. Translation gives CASGPGAYDSDTQYF.

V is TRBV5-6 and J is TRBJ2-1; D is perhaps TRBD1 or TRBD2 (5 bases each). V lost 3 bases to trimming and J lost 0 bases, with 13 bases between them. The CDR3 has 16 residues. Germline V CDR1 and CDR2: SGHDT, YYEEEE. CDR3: CASSSNGAVSYNEQFF. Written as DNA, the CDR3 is TGTGCCAGCAGCTCCAACGGGGCTGTCTCCTACAATGAGCAGTTCTTC.

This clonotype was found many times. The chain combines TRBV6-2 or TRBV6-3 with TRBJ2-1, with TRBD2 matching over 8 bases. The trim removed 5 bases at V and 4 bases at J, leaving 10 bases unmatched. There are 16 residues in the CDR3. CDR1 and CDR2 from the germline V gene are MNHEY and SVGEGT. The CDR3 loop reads CASSAPSSGGYNEQFF. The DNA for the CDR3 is TGTGCCAGCAGTGCCCCCTCGAGCGGGGGTTACAATGAGCAGTTCTTC.

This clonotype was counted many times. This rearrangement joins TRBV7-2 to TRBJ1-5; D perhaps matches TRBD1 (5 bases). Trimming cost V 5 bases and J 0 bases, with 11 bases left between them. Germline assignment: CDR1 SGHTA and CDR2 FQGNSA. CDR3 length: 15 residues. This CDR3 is CASSLTVNSNQPQHF. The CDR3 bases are TGTGCCAGCAGCCTGACAGTGAATAGCAATCAGCCCCAGCATTTT.

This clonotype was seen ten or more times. DNA for the CDR3: TGTGCCAGCAGCTCGTCTAAGGTTAACTATGGCTACACCTTC. This translates into CASSSSKVNYGYTF. The rearrangement joins TRBV7-9 to TRBJ1-2; D uncertain. The V end lost 4 bases, the J end lost 1 base, and 10 bases lay between the germline ends. This CDR3 spans 14 amino acids. The V gene's germline CDR1 is SEHNR and CDR2 FQNEAQ (reference sequence).

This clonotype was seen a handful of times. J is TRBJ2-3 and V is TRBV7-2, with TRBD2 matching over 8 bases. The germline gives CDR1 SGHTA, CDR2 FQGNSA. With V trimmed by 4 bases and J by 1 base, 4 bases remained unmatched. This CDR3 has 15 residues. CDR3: CASSWAGGGTDTQYF. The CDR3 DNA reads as TGTGCCAGCAGCTGGGCGGGGGGCGGCACAGATACGCAGTATTTT. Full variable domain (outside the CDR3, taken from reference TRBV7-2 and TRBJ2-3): GAGVSQSPSNKVTEKGKDVELRCDPISGHTALYWYRQSLGQGLEFLIYFQGNSAPDKSGLPSDRFSAERTGGSVSTLTIQRTQQEDSAVYLCASSWAGGGTDTQYFGPGTRLTVL.

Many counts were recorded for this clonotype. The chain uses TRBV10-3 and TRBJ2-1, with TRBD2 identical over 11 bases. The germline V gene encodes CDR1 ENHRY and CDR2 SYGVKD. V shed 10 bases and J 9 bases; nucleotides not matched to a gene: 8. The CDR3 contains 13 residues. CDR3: CATIAGGLGEQFF. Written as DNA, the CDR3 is TGTGCCACCATAGCGGGGGGGCTGGGTGAGCAGTTCTTC.

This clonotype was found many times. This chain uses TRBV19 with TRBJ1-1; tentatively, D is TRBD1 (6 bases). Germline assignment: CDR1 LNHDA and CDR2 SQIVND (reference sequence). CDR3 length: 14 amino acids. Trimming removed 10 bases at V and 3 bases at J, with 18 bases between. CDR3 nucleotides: TGTGCCACCAGGGGAAGTCGCTGGGACACTGAAGCTTTCTTT. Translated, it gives CATRGSRWDTEAFF.

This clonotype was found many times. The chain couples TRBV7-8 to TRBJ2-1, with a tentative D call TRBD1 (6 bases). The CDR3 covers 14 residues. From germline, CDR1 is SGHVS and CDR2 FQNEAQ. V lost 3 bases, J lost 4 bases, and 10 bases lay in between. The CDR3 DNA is TGTGCCAGCAGCTTTCGGACAGATTACAATGAGCAGTTCTTC. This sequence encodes CASSFRTDYNEQFF.

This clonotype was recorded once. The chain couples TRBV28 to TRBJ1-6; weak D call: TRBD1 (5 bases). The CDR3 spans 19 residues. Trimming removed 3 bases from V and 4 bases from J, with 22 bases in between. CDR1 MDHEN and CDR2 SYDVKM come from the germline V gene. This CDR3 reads CASSLDSRRGVLYNSPLHF. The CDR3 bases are TGTGCCAGCAGTTTGGATTCACGTAGGGGAGTACTTTATAATTCACCCCTCCACTTT.

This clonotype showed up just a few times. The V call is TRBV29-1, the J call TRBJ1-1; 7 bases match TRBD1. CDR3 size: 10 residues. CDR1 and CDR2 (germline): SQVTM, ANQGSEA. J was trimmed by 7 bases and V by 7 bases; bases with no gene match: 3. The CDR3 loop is CSAGTVEAFF. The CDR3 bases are TGCAGCGCTGGGACAGTTGAAGCTTTCTTT. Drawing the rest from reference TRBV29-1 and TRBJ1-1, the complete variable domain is SAVISQKPSRDICQRGTSLTIQCQVDSQVTMMFWYRQQPGQSLTLIATANQGSEATYESGFVIDKFPISRPNLTFSTLTVSNMSPEDSSIYLCSAGTVEAFFGQGTRLTVV.

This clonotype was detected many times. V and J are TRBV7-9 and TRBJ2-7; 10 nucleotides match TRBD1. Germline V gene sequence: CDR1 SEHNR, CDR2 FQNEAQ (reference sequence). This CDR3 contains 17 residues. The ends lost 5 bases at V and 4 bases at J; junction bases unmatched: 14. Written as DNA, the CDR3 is TGTGCCAGCAGCCCATGGGGACAGGGGAGAAATGGGTACGAGCAGTACTTC. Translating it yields CASSPWGQGRNGYEQYF.

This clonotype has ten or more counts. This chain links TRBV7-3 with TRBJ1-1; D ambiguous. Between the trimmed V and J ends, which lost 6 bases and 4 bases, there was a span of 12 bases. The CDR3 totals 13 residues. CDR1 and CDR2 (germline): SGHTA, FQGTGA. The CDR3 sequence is CASSFQGPTEAFF. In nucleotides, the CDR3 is TGTGCCAGCAGTTTCCAAGGCCCCACTGAAGCTTTCTTT. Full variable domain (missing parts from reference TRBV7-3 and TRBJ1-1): GAGVSQTPSNKVTEKGKYVELRCDPISGHTALYWYRQSLGQGPEFLIYFQGTGAADDSGLPNDRFFAVRPEGSVSTLKIQRTERGDSAVYLCASSFQGPTEAFFGQGTRLTVV.

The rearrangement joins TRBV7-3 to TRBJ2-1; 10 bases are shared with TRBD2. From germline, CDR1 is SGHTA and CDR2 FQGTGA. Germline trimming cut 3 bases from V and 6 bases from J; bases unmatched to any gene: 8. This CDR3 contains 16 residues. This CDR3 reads CASSFSIAGGSNEQFF. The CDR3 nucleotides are TGTGCCAGCAGCTTTAGTATAGCGGGGGGCTCCAATGAGCAGTTCTTC.

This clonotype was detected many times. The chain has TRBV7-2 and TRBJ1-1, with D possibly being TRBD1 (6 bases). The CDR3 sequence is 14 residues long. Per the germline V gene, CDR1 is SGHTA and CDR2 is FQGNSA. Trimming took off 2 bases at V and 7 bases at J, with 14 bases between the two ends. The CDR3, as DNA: TGTGCCAGCAGCTTAATAACAGGGTCGGTTGAAGCTTTCTTT. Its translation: CASSLITGSVEAFF.

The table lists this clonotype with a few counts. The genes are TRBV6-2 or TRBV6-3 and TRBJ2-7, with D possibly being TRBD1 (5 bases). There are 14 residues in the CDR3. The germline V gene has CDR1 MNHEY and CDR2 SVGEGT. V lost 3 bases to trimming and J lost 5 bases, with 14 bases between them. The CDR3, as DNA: TGTGCCAGCAGTTATTTGGGGCAGATCCACGAGCAGTACTTC. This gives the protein CASSYLGQIHEQYF.

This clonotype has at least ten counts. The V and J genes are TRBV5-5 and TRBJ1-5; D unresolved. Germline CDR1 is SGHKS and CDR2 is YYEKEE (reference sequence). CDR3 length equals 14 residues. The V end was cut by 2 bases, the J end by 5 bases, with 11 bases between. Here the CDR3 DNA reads TGTGCCAGCAGCTTCGGGGTCAGCGATCAGCCCCAGCATTTT. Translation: CASSFGVSDQPQHF.

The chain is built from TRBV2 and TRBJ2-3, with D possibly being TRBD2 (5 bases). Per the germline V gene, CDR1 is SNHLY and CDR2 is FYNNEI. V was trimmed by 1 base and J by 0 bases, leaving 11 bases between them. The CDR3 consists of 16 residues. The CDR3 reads CASSEERIASTDTQYF. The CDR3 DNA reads TGTGCCAGCAGTGAAGAGCGGATCGCTAGCACAGATACGCAGTATTTT.

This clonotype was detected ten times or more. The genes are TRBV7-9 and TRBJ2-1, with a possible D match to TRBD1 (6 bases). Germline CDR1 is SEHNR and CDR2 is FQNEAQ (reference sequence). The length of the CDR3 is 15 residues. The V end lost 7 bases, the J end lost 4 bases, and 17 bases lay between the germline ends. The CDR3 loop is CASIPPGTPYNEQFF. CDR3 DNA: TGTGCCAGCATCCCACCTGGGACACCTTACAATGAGCAGTTCTTC.